This TCR beta chain was sequenced during a study of control samples from healthy donors and cancer patients. Sequencing was performed with immunoSEQ multiplex PCR; in TCRdb, only in-frame clones are kept and a portion is missing. The sample shows about 29,000 clones, nearly 90% of them seen only once. Trimming pared 5 bases from V and 4 bases from J, leaving 9 bases between. Germline V gene data show CDR1 as SEHNR and CDR2 as FQNEAQ (reference sequence). The CDR3 has 13 residues. The chain joins TRBV7-9 to TRBJ1-3, with D hard to call. The TCR was taken from a female donor with melanoma. Sequencing input: formalin-fixed, paraffin-embedded tissue. The CDR3 sequence is CASSLLGGNTIYF. The DNA for the CDR3 is TGTGCCAGCAGCCTACTTGGCGGAAACACCATATATTTT.